Listed below are T cell receptor beta chains from one sample, sequenced in a study of OX40 agonist ivuxolimab in advanced cancers. Produced via immunoSEQ multiplex PCR; TCRdb's table is partial and in-frame only. In the table there are some 85,000 clones, roughly nine tenths of which are singletons. The sample here was CD4+ or CD8+ T cells sorted from blood, taken in a trial of the OX40 agonist ivuxolimab. The origin of the receptors is an adult with an advanced solid tumor such as melanoma, head and neck, liver or kidney cancer. CDR3s include the opening cysteine and the closing phenylalanine or tryptophan. D genes are given only for firm matches. Not every row has a clone size; where given, it reads once, few, many or a size class.

TRBJ1-3	.	TRBV11-2	.	TGTGCCAGCAGCCCCCTTTTGCAGGGAAACACCATATATTTT	CASSPLLQGNTIYF
TRBJ2-5	.	TRBV29-1	.	TGCAGCGTTGAAGGGCAGGAGAGGAGGGGGACCCAGTACTTC	CSVEGQERRGTQYF
TRBJ2-3	.	TRBV4-1	.	TGCGCCAGCAGCCAAGCGGGACTAGATACGCAGTATTTT	CASSQAGLDTQYF
TRBJ2-3	.	TRBV14	.	TGTGCCAGCAGCCAAGAAAAGTTTCCAGATACGCAGTATTTT	CASSQEKFPDTQYF
TRBJ1-2	.	TRBV10-3	TRBD1	TGTGCCATCAGGGGGACAGGGGGCCTCTATGGCTACACCTTC	CAIRGTGGLYGYTF
TRBJ1-4	.	TRBV18	.	TGTGCCAGCTCACCCGGACACTCGAATGAAAAACTGTTTTTT	CASSPGHSNEKLFF
TRBJ2-7	.	TRBV18	.	TGTGCCAGCTCACCGACTGCTTATCCATCGAGGAGAGGATCTTACGAGCAGTACTTC	CASSPTAYPSRRGSYEQYF
TRBJ1-2	few	TRBV6-1	.	TGTGCCAGCAGAGGGAACCCCGGCTATGGCTACACCTTC	CASRGNPGYGYTF
TRBJ2-5	.	TRBV2	TRBD2	TGTGCCAGCAGCGTGACTAGCGGGAGGGGAGAGACCCAGTACTTC	CASSVTSGRGETQYF
TRBJ2-7	.	TRBV30	.	TGTGCCTGGAACCACAGGACTCGCTCCTACGAGCAGTACTTC	CAWNHRTRSYEQYF
TRBJ2-3	.	TRBV5-4	TRBD2	TGTGCCAGCAGCTTTACTAGCGGGAGGGGAGATACGCAGTATTTT	CASSFTSGRGDTQYF
TRBJ1-6	.	TRBV30	.	TGTGCCTGGAGTGTAACGCGGCCTAATTCACCCCTCCACTTT	CAWSVTRPNSPLHF
TRBJ2-7	few	TRBV2	.	TGTGCCAGCAGCGCGGAAACCAGGGCGGAGCAGTACTTC	CASSAETRAEQYF
TRBJ2-1	.	TRBV28	.	TGTGCCAGCAGTTCGAGGCGGGAGCAGTTCTTC	CASSSRREQFF
TRBJ1-2	.	TRBV9	TRBD1	TGTGCCAGCAGCGTAATGGGACAGTCTAACTATGGCTACACCTTC	CASSVMGQSNYGYTF
TRBJ1-1	.	TRBV28	.	TGTGCCAGCAGACCAAACAGGGTTGAAGCTTTCTTT	CASRPNRVEAFF
TRBJ1-2	.	TRBV5-1	TRBD1	TGCGCCAGCAGCGAGGGACAGTTGGATGGCCACACCTTC	CASSEGQLDGHTF
TRBJ2-3	.	TRBV7-2	.	TGTGCCAGCAGCTTACGGTTTAAGGGCGATACGCAGTATTTT	CASSLRFKGDTQYF
TRBJ1-2	once	TRBV6-5	.	TGTGCCAGCAGTTACCGGGGGGGTGCCTATGGCTACACCTTC	CASSYRGGAYGYTF
TRBJ2-2	.	TRBV11-3	.	TGTGCCAGCAGCTTAAGCGGATCGAACACCGGGGAGCTGTTTTTT	CASSLSGSNTGELFF
TRBJ2-7	.	TRBV14	TRBD2	TGTGCCAGCAGCCGGGGACTAGCGAGCTCCTACGAGCAGTACTTC	CASSRGLASSYEQYF
TRBJ2-3	.	TRBV2	TRBD2	TGTGCCAGCAGCTTGGGGGGGACAGATACGCAGTATTTT	CASSLGGTDTQYF
TRBJ2-3	once	TRBV6-5	TRBD2	TGTGCCAGCAGTAGGGGCGGGAGAAGCACAGATACGCAGTATTTT	CASSRGGRSTDTQYF
TRBJ2-7	once	TRBV5-1	.	TGCGCCAGCAGCGGCTCTAATCGGAACGAGCAGTACTTC	CASSGSNRNEQYF